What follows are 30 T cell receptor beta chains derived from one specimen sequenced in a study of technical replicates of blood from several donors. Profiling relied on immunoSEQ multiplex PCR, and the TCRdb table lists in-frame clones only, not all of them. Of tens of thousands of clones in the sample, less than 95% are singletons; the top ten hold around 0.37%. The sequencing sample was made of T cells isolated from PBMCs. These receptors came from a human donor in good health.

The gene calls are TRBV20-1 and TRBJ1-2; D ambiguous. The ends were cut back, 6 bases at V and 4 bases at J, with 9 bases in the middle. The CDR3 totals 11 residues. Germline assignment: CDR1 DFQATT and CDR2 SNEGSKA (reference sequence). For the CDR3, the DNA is TGCAGTGCCACAGAGAGCTATGGCTACACCTTC. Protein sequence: CSATESYGYTF.

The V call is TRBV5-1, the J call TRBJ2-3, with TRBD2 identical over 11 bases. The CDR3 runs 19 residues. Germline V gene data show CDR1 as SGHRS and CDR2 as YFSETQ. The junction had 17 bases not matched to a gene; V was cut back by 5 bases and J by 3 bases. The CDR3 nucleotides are TGCGCCAGCAGGCCGGAGGGACTAGCGGCCCCAAGGGGTACAGATACGCAGTATTTT. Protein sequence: CASRPEGLAAPRGTDTQYF.

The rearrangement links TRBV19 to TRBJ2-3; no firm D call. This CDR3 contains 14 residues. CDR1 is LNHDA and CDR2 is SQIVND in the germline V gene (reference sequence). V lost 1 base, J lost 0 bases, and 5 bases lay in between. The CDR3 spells CASSIGASTDTQYF. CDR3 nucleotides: TGTGCCAGTAGTATAGGAGCCAGCACAGATACGCAGTATTTT.

The CDR3 here is CASSVGIRGTEAFF. The CDR3 region has the DNA TGTGCCAGCAGCGTAGGTATCAGGGGCACTGAAGCTTTCTTT. The chain is built from TRBV9 and TRBJ1-1; D perhaps matches TRBD1 (6 bases). CDR3 length: 14 amino acids. The V gene lost 0 bases and the J gene lost 4 bases, with 10 bases spanning the gap. Germline V CDR1 and CDR2: SGDLS, YYNGEE.

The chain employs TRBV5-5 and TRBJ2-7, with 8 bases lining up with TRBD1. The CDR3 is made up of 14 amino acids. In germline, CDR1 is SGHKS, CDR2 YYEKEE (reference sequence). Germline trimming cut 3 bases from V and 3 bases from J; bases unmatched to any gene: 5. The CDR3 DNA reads TGTGCCAGCAGCTGGACAGGGTCACACTACGAGCAGTACTTC. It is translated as CASSWTGSHYEQYF.

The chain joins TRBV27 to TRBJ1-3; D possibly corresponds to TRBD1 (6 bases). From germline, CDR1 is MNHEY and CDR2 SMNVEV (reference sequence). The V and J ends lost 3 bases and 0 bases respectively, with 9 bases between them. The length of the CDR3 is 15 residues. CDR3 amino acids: CASSFSGDSGNTIYF. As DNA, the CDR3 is TGTGCCAGCAGTTTCTCAGGGGACTCTGGAAACACCATATATTTT.

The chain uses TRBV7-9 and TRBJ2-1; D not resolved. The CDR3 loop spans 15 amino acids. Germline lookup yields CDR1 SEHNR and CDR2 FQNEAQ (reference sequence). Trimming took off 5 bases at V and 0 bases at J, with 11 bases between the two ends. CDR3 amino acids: CASSRGTGSYNEQFF. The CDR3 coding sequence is TGTGCCAGCAGCCGTGGCACGGGCTCCTACAATGAGCAGTTCTTC.

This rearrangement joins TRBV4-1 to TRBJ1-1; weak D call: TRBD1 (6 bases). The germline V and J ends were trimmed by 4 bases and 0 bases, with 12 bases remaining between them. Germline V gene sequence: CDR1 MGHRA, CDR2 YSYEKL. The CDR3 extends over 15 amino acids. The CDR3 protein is CASSRTDSMNTEAFF. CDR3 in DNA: TGCGCCAGCAGCCGAACGGACAGTATGAACACTGAAGCTTTCTTT.

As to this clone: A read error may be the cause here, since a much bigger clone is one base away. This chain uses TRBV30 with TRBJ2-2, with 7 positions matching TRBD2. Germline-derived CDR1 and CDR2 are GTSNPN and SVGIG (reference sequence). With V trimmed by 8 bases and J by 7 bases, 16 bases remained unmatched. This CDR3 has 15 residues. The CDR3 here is CARPEGEGDGGELFF. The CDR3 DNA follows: TGTGCCCGACCCGAAGGGGAGGGTGATGGCGGGGAGCTGTTTTTT.

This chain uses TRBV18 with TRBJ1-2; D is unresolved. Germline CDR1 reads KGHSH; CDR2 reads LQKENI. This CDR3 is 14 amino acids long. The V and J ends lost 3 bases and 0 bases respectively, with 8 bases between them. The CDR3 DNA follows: TGTGCCAGCTCACCGACTGTTGCTAACTATGGCTACACCTTC. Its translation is CASSPTVANYGYTF.

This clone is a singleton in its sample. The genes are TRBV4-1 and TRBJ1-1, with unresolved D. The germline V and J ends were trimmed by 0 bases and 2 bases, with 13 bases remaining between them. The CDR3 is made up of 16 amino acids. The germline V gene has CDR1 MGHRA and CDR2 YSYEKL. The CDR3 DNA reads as TGCGCCAGCAGCCAAGACTCACCGGGATATAACACTGAAGCTTTCTTT. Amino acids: CASSQDSPGYNTEAFF.

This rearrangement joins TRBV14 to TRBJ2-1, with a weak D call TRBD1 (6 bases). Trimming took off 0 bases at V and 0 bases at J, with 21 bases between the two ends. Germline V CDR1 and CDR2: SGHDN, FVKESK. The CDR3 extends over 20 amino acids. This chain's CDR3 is CASSQDLGQYSRGSYNEQFF. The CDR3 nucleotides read TGTGCCAGCAGCCAAGATCTCGGACAATACTCCAGGGGCTCCTACAATGAGCAGTTCTTC.

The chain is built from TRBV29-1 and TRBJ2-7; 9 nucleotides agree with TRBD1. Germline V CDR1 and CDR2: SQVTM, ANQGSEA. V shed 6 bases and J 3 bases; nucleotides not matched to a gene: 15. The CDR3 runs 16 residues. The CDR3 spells CSVGQGYNPPLYEQYF. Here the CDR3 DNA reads TGCAGCGTCGGACAGGGGTACAATCCCCCTCTCTACGAGCAGTACTTC.

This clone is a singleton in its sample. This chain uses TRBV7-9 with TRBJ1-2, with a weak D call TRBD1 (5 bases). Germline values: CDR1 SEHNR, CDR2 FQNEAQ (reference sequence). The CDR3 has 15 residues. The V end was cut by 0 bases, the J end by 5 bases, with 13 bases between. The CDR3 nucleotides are TGTGCCAGCAGCTTAGCGCTTTCTGGGGCGTATGGCTACACCTTC. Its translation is CASSLALSGAYGYTF. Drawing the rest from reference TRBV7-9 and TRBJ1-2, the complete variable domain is DTGVSQNPRHKITKRGQNVTFRCDPISEHNRLYWYRQTLGQGPEFLTYFQNEAQLEKSRLLSDRFSAERPKGSFSTLEIQRTEQGDSAMYLCASSLALSGAYGYTFGSGTRLTVV.

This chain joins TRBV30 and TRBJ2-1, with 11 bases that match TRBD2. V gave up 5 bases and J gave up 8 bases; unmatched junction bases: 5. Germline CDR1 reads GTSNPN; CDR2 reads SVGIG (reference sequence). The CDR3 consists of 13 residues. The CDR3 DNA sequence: TGTGCCTGGTTTTTTAGCGGGAGGGATGAGCAGTTCTTC. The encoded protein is CAWFFSGRDEQFF.

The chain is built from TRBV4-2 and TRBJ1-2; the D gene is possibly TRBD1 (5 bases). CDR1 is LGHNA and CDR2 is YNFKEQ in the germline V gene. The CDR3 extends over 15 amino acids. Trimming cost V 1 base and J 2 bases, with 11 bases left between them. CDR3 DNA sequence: TGTGCCAGCAGCCAAGGCAGCGGGGACAACTATGGCTACACCTTC. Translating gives CASSQGSGDNYGYTF.

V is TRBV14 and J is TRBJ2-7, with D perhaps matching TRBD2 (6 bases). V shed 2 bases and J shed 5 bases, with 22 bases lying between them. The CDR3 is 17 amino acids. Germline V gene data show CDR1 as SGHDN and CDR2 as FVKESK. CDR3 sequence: CASSQLPGTHLKDEQYF. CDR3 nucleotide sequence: TGTGCCAGCAGCCAACTACCCGGGACTCACCTTAAGGACGAGCAGTACTTC. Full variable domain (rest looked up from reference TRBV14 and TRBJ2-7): EAGVTQFPSHSVIEKGQTVTLRCDPISGHDNLYWYRRVMGKEIKFLLHFVKESKQDESGMPNNRFLAERTGGTYSTLKVQPAELEDSGVYFCASSQLPGTHLKDEQYFGPGTRLTVT.

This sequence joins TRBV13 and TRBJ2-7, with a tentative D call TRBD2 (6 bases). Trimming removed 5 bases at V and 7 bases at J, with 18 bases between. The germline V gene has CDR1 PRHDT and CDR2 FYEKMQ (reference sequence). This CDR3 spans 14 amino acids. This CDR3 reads CASSLMIAEEEQYF. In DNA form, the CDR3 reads TGTGCCAGCAGCCTAATGATAGCGGAAGAGGAGCAGTACTTC.

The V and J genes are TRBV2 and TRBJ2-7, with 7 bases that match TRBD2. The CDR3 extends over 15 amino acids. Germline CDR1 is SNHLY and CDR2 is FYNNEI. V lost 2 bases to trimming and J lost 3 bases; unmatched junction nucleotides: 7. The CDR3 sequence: CASSELTSRNYEQYF. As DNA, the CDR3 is TGTGCCAGCAGTGAACTGACTAGCAGAAACTACGAGCAGTACTTC.

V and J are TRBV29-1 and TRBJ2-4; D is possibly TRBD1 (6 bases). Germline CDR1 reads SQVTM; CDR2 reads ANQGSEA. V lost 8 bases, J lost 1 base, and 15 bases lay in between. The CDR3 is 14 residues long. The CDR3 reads CSSRQGPAKNIQYF. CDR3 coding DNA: TGCAGCTCCCGGCAGGGGCCGGCCAAAAACATTCAGTACTTC.

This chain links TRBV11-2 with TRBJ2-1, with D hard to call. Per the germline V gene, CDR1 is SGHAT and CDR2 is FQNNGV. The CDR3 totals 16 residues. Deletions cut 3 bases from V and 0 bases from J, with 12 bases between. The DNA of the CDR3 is TGTGCCAGCAGCTTGCGCGGCACCGCCTCCTACAATGAGCAGTTCTTC. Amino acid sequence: CASSLRGTASYNEQFF.

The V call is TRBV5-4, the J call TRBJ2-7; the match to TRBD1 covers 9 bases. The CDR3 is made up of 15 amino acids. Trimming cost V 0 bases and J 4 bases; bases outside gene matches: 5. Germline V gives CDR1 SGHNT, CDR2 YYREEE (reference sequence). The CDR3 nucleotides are TGTGCCAGCAGCTTGGACGGACAGGGGAATTACGAGCAGTACTTC. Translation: CASSLDGQGNYEQYF.

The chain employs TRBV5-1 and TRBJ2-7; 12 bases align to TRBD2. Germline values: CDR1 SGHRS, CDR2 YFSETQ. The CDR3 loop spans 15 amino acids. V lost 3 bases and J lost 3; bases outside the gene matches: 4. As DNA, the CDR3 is TGCGCCAGCAGCTGGACTAGCGGGACGATCTACGAGCAGTACTTC. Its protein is CASSWTSGTIYEQYF. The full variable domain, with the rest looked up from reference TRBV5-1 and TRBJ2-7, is KAGVTQTPRYLIKTRGQQVTLSCSPISGHRSVSWYQQTPGQGLQFLFEYFSETQRNKGNFPGRFSGRQFSNSRSEMNVSTLELGDSALYLCASSWTSGTIYEQYFGPGTRLTVT.

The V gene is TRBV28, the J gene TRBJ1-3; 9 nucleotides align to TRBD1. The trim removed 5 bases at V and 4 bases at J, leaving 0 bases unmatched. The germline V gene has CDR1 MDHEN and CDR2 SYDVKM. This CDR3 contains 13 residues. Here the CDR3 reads CASSGQGGNTIYF. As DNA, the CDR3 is TGTGCCAGCAGTGGACAGGGGGGAAACACCATATATTTT.

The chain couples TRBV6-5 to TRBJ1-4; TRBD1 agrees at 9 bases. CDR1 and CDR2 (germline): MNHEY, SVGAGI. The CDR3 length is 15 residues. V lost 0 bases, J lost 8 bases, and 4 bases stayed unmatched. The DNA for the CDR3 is TGTGCCAGCAGTTACTCCCGGGACAGGGCGGAAAAACTGTTTTTT. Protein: CASSYSRDRAEKLFF.

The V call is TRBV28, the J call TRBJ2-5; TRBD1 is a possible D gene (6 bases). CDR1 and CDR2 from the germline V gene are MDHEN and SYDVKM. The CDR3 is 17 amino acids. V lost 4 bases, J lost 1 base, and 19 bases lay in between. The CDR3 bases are TGTGCCAGCAGTTCCCCGCCGACCCTGACAGGCCAAGAGACCCAGTACTTC. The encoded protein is CASSSPPTLTGQETQYF. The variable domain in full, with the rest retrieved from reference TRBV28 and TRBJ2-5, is DVKVTQSSRYLVKRTGEKVFLECVQDMDHENMFWYRQDPGLGLRLIYFSYDVKMKEKGDIPEGYSVSREKKERFSLILESASTNQTSMYLCASSSPPTLTGQETQYFGPGTRLLVL.

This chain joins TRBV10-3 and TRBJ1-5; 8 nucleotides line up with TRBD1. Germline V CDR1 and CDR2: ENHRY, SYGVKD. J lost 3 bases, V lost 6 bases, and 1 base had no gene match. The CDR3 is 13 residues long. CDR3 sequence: CAIRGQDNQPQHF. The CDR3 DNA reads TGTGCCATCAGGGGACAGGACAATCAGCCCCAGCATTTT.

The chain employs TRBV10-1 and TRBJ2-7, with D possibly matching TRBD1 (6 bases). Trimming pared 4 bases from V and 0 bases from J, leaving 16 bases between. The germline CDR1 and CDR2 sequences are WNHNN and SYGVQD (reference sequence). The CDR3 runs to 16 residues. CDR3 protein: CASSVSFGTPSYEQYF. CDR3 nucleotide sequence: TGCGCCAGCAGTGTATCTTTCGGGACACCCTCCTACGAGCAGTACTTC.

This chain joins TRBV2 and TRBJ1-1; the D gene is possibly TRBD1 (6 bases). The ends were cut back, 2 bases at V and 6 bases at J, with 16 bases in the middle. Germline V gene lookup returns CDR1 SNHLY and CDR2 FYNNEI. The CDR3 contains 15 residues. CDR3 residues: CASSEFHREGSEAFF. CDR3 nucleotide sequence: TGTGCCAGCAGTGAATTTCACAGGGAGGGTTCTGAAGCTTTCTTT.

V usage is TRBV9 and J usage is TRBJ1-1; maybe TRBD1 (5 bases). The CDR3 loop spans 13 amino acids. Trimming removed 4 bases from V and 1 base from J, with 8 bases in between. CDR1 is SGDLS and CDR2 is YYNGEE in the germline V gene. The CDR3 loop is CASSRGQNTEAFF. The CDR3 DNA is TGTGCCAGCAGCCGCGGACAGAACACTGAAGCTTTCTTT.